The present TCR beta chain was sequenced within a study of early T cells in non-severe SARS-CoV-2 infection. Study information: Sequencing of bulk RNA from unsorted whole blood was done, without chain pairing. Study-wide results and caveats: There was a bias toward anti-spike CD8 responses in VDJdb matching, which missed private and CD4 specificities.

Germline V gives CDR1 LNHDA, CDR2 SQIVND (reference sequence). The V gene lost 3 bases and the J gene lost 4 bases, with 18 bases spanning the gap. There are 16 residues in the CDR3. Molecules of cDNA were individually given unique molecular identifiers that were attached to them. TCRdb recomputed calls from the 5' RACE reads with MiXCR, one row per CDR3 protein. The data contain approximately 47,000 distinct CDR3 sequences, 6.2% of them singletons. There are a few counts of this clonotype. Its matching antigen is unknown. The J gene is TRBJ1-2, the V gene TRBV19; no reliable D call. The source is an adult who was a healthcare worker with PCR-confirmed SARS-CoV-2 infection or an uninfected control (not recorded which). Sequenced here: whole blood, sampled at baseline. The DNA for the CDR3 is TGTGCCAGTAGTATGAGTGTCTCAACAGAAATCTATGGCTACACCTTC. Translation gives CASSMSVSTEIYGYTF.